This T cell receptor (beta chain) stems from a study of vaccination effects on CD4 cells after COVID-19. Regarding the study as a whole: Small numbers of convalescent patients limited the study. It also lacked early post-infection timepoints.

The V end lost 4 bases, the J end lost 0 bases, and 5 bases lay between the germline ends. Germline-derived CDR1 and CDR2 are SGHRS and YFSETQ. This CDR3 region has 14 residues. TCRdb's copy holds only in-frame clones and misses some; the assay was immunoSEQ multiplex PCR. Here the sample spans more than 60,000 clones, 70% to 75% being singletons. Antigen-specific CD4+ T cells were expanded (with viral peptide pools) by the ViraFEST assay ahead of sequencing. Culturing for about ten days preceded CD4+ T cell isolation. Subjects were given two BNT162b2 or mRNA-1273 vaccine doses. There are many counts of this clone. Its antigen is not identified.

This TCR derives from a human donor who received a COVID-19 vaccine. The sequences come from CD4+ T cells from PBMCs cultured with HCoV-229E spike peptides, collected after COVID-19 vaccination. V usage is TRBV5-1 and J usage is TRBJ2-6; D gene unclear. The CDR3 is CASSVYSGANVLTF. In DNA form, the CDR3 reads TGCGCCAGCAGCGTCTACTCTGGGGCCAACGTCCTGACTTTC.